A selection of T cell receptor beta chains follows, all from one sample in a study of identical twins. Via MiXCR, TCRdb re-called the 5' RACE reads, giving one row per CDR3 protein. The sample includes roughly 490,000 distinct CDR3 sequences, approximately 14% of them seen just once. The same sample was also used in a study of yellow fever vaccine responses in identical twins.

The sample consisted of CD4+ T cells sorted from blood. These TCRs come from a woman in her late teens or twenties in good health. The CDR3 runs from the conserved cysteine through the conserved F or W. Each record gives: D gene, V gene, J gene, clone size, CDR3 length, CDR3 protein, CDR3 DNA. A D gene is named only where the DNA matches it firmly. Clone size is shown for a subset of rows, as once, few, many or a class of expanded clone.

D: -
V: TRBV3-1
J: TRBJ1-2
size: -
length: 12
CDR3: CASSQGFRGYTF
DNA: TGTGCCAGCAGCCAAGGGTTTAGGGGCTACACCTTC

D: TRBD1
V: TRBV19
J: TRBJ2-1
size: -
length: 16
CDR3: CASSIGGTGAYNEQFF
DNA: TGTGCCAGTAGTATTGGGGGGACAGGGGCCTACAATGAGCAGTTCTTC

D: -
V: TRBV20-1
J: TRBJ1-2
size: few
length: 13
CDR3: CSARDRGSYGYTF
DNA: TGCAGTGCTAGAGACCGGGGGAGTTATGGCTACACCTTC

D: TRBD2
V: TRBV20-1
J: TRBJ2-7
size: few
length: 14
CDR3: CSASSGSISYEQYF
DNA: TGCAGTGCTAGCAGCGGGAGTATCTCCTACGAGCAGTACTTC

D: -
V: TRBV6-1
J: TRBJ2-2
size: few
length: 14
CDR3: CASSADTNTGELFF
DNA: TGTGCCAGCAGTGCGGACACGAACACCGGGGAGCTGTTTTTT

D: -
V: TRBV29-1
J: TRBJ2-1
size: few
length: 14
CDR3: CSVDAGRNYNEQFF
DNA: TGCAGCGTTGACGCGGGGCGGAACTACAATGAGCAGTTCTTC

D: -
V: TRBV5-1
J: TRBJ2-4
size: -
length: 14
CDR3: CASSLVDRKNIQYF
DNA: TGCGCCAGCAGCTTGGTAGACAGGAAAAACATTCAGTACTTC

D: TRBD2
V: TRBV3-1
J: TRBJ2-7
size: -
length: 14
CDR3: CASSQGQGLGEQYF
DNA: TGTGCCAGCAGCCAAGGTCAGGGACTAGGAGAGCAGTACTTC

D: -
V: TRBV12-3/TRBV12-4
J: TRBJ2-3
size: few
length: 12
CDR3: CASKEVSDTQYF
DNA: TGTGCCAGCAAGGAGGTTTCAGATACGCAGTATTTT

D: TRBD1
V: TRBV20-1
J: TRBJ2-5
size: few
length: 12
CDR3: CSARTGLETQYF
DNA: TGCAGTGCTAGGACAGGGCTGGAGACCCAGTACTTC

D: TRBD1
V: TRBV12-3/TRBV12-4
J: TRBJ1-5
size: few
length: 12
CDR3: CASSTGDQPQHF
DNA: TGTGCCAGCAGTACAGGGGATCAGCCCCAGCATTTT

D: -
V: TRBV3-1
J: TRBJ2-7
size: -
length: 12
CDR3: CASSELSDEQYF
DNA: TGTGCCAGCAGCGAACTATCGGACGAGCAGTACTTC

D: TRBD2
V: TRBV20-1
J: TRBJ2-3
size: -
length: 15
CDR3: CSASKTSGSTDTQYF
DNA: TGCAGTGCTAGTAAGACTAGCGGGAGCACAGATACGCAGTATTTT

D: -
V: TRBV7-3
J: TRBJ2-3
size: few
length: 13
CDR3: CASSLYNTDTQYF
DNA: TGTGCCAGCAGCCTCTACAACACAGATACGCAGTATTTT

D: -
V: TRBV20-1
J: TRBJ2-7
size: many
length: 14
CDR3: CSARDRLVPYEQYF
DNA: TGCAGTGCTAGAGATCGGCTAGTCCCCTACGAGCAGTACTTC

D: TRBD2
V: TRBV27
J: TRBJ2-7
size: many
length: 14
CDR3: CASSFSGRAPEQYF
DNA: TGTGCCAGCAGTTTTAGCGGGAGGGCCCCCGAGCAGTACTTC